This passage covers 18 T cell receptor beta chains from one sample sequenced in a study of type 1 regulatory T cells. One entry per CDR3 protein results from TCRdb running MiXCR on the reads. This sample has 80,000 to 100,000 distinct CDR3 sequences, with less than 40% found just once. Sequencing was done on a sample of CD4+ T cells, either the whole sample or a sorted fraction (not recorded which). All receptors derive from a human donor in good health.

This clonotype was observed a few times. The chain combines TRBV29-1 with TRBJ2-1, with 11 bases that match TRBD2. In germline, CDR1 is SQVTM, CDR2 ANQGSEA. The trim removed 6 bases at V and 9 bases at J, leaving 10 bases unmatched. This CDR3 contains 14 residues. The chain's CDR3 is CSVATSGSGGEQFF. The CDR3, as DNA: TGCAGCGTCGCCACTAGCGGGAGTGGGGGTGAGCAGTTCTTC.

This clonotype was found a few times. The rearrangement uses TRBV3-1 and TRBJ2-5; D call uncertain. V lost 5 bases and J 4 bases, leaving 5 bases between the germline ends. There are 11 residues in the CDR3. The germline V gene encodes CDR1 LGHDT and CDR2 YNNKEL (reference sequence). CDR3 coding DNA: TGTGCCAGCAGCTCGGTAGAGACCCAGTACTTC. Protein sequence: CASSSVETQYF.

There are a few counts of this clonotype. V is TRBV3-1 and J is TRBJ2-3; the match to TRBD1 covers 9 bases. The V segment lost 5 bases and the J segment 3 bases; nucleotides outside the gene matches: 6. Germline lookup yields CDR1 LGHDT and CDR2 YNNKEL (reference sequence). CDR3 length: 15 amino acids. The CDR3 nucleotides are TGTGCCAGCAGCTACTGGGACAGGGAGACAGATACGCAGTATTTT. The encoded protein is CASSYWDRETDTQYF.

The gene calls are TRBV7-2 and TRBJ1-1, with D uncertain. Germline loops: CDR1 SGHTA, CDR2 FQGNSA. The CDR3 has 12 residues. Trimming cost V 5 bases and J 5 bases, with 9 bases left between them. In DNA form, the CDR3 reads TGTGCCAGCAGCCCCGTTGGGACTGAAGCTTTCTTT. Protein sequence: CASSPVGTEAFF.

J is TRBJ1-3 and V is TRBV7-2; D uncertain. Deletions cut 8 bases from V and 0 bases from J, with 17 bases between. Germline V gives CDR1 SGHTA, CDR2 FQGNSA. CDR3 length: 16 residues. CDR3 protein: CASARGGSNSGNTIYF. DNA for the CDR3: TGTGCCAGCGCACGAGGAGGGTCCAACTCTGGAAACACCATATATTTT.

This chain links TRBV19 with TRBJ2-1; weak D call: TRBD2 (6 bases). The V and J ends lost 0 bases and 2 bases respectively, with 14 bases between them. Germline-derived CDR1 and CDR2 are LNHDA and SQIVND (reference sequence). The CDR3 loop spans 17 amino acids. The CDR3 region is CASSIDQWRGTYNEQFF. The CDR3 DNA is TGTGCCAGTAGTATAGATCAGTGGCGGGGTACCTACAATGAGCAGTTCTTC.

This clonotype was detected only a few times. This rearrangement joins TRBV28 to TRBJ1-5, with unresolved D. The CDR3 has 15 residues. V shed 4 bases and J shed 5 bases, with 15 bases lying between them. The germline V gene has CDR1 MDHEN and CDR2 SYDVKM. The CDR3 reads CASSYGGSRYQPQHF. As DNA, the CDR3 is TGTGCCAGCAGTTATGGAGGGAGCCGTTATCAGCCCCAGCATTTT. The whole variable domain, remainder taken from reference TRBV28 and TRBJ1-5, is DVKVTQSSRYLVKRTGEKVFLECVQDMDHENMFWYRQDPGLGLRLIYFSYDVKMKEKGDIPEGYSVSREKKERFSLILESASTNQTSMYLCASSYGGSRYQPQHFGDGTRLSIL.

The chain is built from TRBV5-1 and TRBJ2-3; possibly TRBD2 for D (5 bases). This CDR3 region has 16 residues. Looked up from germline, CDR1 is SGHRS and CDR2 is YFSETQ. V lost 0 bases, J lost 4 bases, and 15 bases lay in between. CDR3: CASSLDAIEGPDTQYF. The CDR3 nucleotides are TGCGCCAGCAGCTTGGACGCCATAGAGGGCCCAGATACGCAGTATTTT.

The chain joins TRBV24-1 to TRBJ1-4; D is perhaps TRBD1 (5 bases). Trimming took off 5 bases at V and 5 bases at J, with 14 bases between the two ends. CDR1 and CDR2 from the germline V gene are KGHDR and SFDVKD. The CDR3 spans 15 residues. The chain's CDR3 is CATSGSGQDNEKLFF. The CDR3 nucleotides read TGTGCCACCAGTGGGTCGGGGCAGGACAATGAAAAACTGTTTTTT.

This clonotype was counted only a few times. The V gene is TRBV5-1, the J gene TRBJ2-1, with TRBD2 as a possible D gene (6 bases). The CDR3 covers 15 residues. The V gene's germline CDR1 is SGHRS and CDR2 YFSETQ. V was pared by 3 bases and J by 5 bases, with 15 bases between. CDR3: CASSSTSGTDNEQFF. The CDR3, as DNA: TGCGCCAGCAGCTCGACCTCCGGGACTGACAATGAGCAGTTCTTC.

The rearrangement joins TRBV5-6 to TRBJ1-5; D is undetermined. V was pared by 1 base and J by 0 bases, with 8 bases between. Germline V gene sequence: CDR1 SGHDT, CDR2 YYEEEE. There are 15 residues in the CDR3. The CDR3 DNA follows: TGTGCCAGCAGCTTGTGGTCTGTTAGCAATCAGCCCCAGCATTTT. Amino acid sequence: CASSLWSVSNQPQHF. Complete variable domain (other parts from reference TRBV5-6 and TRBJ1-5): DAGVTQSPTHLIKTRGQQVTLRCSPKSGHDTVSWYQQALGQGPQFIFQYYEEEERQRGNFPDRFSGHQFPNYSSELNVNALLLGDSALYLCASSLWSVSNQPQHFGDGTRLSIL.

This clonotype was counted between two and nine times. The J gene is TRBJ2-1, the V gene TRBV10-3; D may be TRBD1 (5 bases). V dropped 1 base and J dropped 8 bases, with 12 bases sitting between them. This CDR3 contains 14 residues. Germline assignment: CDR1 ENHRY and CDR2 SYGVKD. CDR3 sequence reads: CAISELGQPDEQFF. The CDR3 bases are TGTGCCATCAGTGAGTTAGGACAACCAGATGAGCAGTTCTTC.

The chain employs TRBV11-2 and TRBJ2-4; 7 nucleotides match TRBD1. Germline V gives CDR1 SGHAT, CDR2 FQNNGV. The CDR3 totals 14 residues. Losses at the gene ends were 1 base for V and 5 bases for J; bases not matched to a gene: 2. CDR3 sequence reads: CASSLAGGENIQYF. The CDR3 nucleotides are TGTGCCAGCAGCTTAGCAGGGGGTGAAAACATTCAGTACTTC.

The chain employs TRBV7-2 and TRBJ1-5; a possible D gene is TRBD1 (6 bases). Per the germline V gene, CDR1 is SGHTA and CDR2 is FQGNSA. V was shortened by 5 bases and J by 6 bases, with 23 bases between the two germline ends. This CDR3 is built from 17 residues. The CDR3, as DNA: TGTGCCAGCAGCAAGTGGGTTAGCAGGGGAATGTTTCAGCCCCAGCATTTT. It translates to CASSKWVSRGMFQPQHF.

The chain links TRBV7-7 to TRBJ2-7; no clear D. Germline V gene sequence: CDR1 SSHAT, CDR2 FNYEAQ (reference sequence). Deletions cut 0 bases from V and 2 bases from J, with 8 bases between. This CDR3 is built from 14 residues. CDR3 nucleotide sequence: TGTGCCAGCAGCTTAGCCCCTCGGCCCTACGAGCAGTACTTC. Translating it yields CASSLAPRPYEQYF. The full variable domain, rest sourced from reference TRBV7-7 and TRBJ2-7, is GAGVSQSPRYKVTKRGQDVTLRCDPISSHATLYWYQQALGQGPEFLTYFNYEAQPDKSGLPSDRFSAERPEGSISTLTIQRTEQRDSAMYRCASSLAPRPYEQYFGPGTRLTVT.

CDR3 amino acids: CASSLTQTGIFGGYTF. For the CDR3, the DNA is TGTGCCAGCAGCTTAACCCAGACAGGGATTTTCGGTGGCTACACCTTC. The chain employs TRBV7-2 and TRBJ1-2, with 7 nucleotides matching TRBD1. Germline loops: CDR1 SGHTA, CDR2 FQGNSA. Trimming removed 2 bases from V and 7 bases from J; junction bases left unmatched: 13. The CDR3 runs to 16 residues.

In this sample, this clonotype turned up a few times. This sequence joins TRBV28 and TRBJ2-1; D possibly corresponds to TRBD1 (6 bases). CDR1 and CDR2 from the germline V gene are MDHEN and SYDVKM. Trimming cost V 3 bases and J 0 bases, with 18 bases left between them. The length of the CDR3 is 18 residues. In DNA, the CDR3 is TGTGCCAGCAGTTTTGGGGTTCTACAGGGACACTCCTACAATGAGCAGTTCTTC. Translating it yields CASSFGVLQGHSYNEQFF. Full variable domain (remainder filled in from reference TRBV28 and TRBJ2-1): DVKVTQSSRYLVKRTGEKVFLECVQDMDHENMFWYRQDPGLGLRLIYFSYDVKMKEKGDIPEGYSVSREKKERFSLILESASTNQTSMYLCASSFGVLQGHSYNEQFFGPGTRLTVL.

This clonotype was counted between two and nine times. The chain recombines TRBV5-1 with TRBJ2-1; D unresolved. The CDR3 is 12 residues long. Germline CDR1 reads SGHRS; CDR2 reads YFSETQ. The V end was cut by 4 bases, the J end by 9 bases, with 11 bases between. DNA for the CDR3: TGCGCCAGCAGCCTCAAAACCGGTGAGCAGTTCTTC. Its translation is CASSLKTGEQFF. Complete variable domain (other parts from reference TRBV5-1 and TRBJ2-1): KAGVTQTPRYLIKTRGQQVTLSCSPISGHRSVSWYQQTPGQGLQFLFEYFSETQRNKGNFPGRFSGRQFSNSRSEMNVSTLELGDSALYLCASSLKTGEQFFGPGTRLTVL.